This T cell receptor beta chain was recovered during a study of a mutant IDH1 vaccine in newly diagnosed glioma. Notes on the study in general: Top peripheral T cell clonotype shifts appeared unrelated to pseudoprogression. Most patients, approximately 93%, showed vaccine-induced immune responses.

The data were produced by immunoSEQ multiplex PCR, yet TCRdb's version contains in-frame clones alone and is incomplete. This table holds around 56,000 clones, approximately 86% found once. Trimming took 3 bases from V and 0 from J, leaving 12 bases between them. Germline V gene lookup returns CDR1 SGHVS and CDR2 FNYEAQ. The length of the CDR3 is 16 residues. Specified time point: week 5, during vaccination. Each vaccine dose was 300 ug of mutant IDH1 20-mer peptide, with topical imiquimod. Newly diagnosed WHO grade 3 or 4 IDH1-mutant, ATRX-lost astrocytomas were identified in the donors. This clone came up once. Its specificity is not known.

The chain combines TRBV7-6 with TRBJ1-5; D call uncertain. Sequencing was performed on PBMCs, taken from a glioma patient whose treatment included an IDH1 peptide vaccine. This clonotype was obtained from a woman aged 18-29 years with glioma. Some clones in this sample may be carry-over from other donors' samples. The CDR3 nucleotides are TGTGCCAGCAGCTTGAGCCCCGGGGATAGCAATCAGCCCCAGCATTTT. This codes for CASSLSPGDSNQPQHF.